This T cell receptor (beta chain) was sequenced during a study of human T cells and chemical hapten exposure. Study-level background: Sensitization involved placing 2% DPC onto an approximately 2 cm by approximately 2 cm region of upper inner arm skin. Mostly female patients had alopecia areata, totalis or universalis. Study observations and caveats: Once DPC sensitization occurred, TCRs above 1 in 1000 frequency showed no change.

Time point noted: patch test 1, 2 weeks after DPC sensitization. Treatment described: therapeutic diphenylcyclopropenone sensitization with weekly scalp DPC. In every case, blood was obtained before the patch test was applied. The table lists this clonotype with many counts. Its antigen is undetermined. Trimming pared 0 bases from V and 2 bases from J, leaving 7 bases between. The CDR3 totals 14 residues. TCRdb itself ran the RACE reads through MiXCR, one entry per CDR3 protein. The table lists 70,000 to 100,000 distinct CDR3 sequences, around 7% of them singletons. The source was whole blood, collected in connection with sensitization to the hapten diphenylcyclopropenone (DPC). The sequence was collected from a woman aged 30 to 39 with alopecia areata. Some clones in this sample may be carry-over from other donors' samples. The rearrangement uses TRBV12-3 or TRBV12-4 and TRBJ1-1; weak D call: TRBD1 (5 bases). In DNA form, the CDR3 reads TGTGCCAGCAGTTTAGCGGGGGGTAACACTGAAGCTTTCTTT. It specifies CASSLAGGNTEAFF.